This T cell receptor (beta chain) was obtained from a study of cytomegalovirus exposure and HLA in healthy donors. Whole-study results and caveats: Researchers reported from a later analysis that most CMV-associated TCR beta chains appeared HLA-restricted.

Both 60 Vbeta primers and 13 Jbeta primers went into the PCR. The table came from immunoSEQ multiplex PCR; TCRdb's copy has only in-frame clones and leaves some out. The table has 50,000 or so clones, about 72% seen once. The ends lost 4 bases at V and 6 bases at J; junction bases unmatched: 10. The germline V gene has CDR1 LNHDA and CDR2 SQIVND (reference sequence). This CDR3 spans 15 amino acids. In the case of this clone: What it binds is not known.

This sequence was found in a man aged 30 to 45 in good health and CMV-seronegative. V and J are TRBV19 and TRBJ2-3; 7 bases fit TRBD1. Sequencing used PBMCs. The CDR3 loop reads CASSTSRDSYDTQYF. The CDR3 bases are TGTGCCAGTAGTACGTCCCGGGACAGTTATGATACGCAGTATTTT.